The present TCR beta chain was sequenced within a study of CXCR3-negative and CXCR3-positive naive CD8 T cells. Overall study results and limits: Against CXCR3-negative naive cells, CXCR3-positive naive cells showed more hydrophobic TRB CDR3s.

In regard to this clonotype: Its target is unknown.

It was by 5' RACE with UMI labels that the TRB cDNA libraries were prepared. No DNA is given; TCRdb re-called the 5' RACE reads and lists each CDR3 protein once. The listing records roughly 100,000 distinct CDR3 sequences. Sequenced sample: naive CXCR3+ CD8+ T cells from blood. The subset here: CD45RO-CCR7+CD27+CD95- naive CD8+ T cells expressing CXCR3 (TNR3+). The TCR sequence derives from a human donor in good health. Some clones in this sample may be carry-over from other donors' samples.

The CDR3 loop reads CAISESRTREETQYF. The chain employs TRBV10-3 and TRBJ2-5; TCRdb's assignment of TRBD2 cannot be checked, as there is no DNA. The germline V gene encodes CDR1 ENHRY and CDR2 SYGVKD. The CDR3 is made up of 15 amino acids.